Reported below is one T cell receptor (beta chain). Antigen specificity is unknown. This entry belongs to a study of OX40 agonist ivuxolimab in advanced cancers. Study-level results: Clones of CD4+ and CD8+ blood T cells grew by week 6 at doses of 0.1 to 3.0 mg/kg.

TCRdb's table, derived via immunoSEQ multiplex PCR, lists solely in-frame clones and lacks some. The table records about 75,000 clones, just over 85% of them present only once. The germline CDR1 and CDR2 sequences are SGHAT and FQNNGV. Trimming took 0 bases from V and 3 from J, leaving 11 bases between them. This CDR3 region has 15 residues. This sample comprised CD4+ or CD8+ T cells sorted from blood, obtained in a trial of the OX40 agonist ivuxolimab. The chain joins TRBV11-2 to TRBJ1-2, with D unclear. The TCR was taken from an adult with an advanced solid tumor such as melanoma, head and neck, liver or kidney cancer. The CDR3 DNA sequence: TGTGCCAGCAGCTTAGATGATGGCGGATACTATGGCTACACCTTC. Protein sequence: CASSLDDGGYYGYTF.